This TCR beta chain derives from a study of T cells in Graves' hyperthyroidism and ophthalmopathy. Study-level points and caveats: A model built on 13 V-J features separated ophthalmopathy from stable hyperthyroidism.

The V and J ends lost 3 bases and 3 bases respectively, with 11 bases between them. Germline CDR1 reads SEHNR; CDR2 reads FQNEAQ (reference sequence). The CDR3 covers 14 residues. Using RNA transcripts as the source, TCR beta CDR3 regions were amplified. The HTBI primer set drove a first-round RT-PCR of the TCR CDR3. A single record per CDR3 protein comes from TCRdb applying MiXCR to the multiplex PCR reads. The sample has roughly 500,000 distinct CDR3 sequences, roughly a quarter seen once. This clonotype was seen at least ten times. The antigen remains undetermined. V usage is TRBV7-9 and J usage is TRBJ2-5, with D perhaps matching TRBD2 (5 bases). The origin of this receptor is a woman aged 25 to 39 with Graves' ophthalmopathy. Material for sequencing was blood. The CDR3 DNA reads TGTGCCAGCAGCTTTCTCGGAGGAAAAGAGACCCAGTACTTC. Its translation: CASSFLGGKETQYF.